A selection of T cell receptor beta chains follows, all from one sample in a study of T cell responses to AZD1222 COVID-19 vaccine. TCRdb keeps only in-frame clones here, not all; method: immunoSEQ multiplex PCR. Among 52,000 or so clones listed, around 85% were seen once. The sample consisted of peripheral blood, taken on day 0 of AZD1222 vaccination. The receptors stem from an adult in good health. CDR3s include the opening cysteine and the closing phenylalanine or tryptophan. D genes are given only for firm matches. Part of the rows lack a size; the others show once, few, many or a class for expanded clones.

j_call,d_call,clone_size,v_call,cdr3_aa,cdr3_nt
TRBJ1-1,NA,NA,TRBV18,CASSSGWNTEAFF,TGTGCCAGCTCATCGGGATGGAACACTGAAGCTTTCTTT
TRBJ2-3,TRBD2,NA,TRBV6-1,CASSLSGSADTQYF,TGTGCCAGCAGTCTGAGCGGGAGCGCAGATACGCAGTATTTT
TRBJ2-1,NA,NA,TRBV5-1,CASSLGVGYNEQFF,TGCGCCAGCAGCTTGGGGGTTGGATACAATGAGCAGTTCTTC
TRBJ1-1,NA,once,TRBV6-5,CASIPPDGNTEAFF,TGTGCCAGCATACCCCCGGACGGCAACACTGAAGCTTTCTTT
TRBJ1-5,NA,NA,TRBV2,CASGGTGAWAQHF,TGTGCCAGCGGGGGGACGGGGGCCTGGGCCCAGCATTTT
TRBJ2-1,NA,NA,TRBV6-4,CASSDSRDNEQFF,TGTGCCAGCAGTGACTCGAGGGACAATGAGCAGTTCTTC
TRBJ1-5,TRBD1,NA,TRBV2,CASTDRYSNQPQHF,TGTGCCAGCACGGACAGGTATAGCAATCAGCCCCAGCATTTT
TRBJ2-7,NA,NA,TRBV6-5,CASSRGREDEQYF,TGTGCCAGCAGCCGGGGTAGAGAGGACGAGCAGTACTTC
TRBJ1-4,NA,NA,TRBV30,CAWSQLTTNEKLFF,TGTGCCTGGAGTCAACTGACAACTAATGAAAAACTGTTTTTT
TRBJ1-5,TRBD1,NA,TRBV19,CASSNPRDRVQPQHF,TGTGCCAGTAGTAACCCTAGGGACAGGGTTCAGCCCCAGCATTTT
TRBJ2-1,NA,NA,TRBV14,CASSHLYYRNEQFF,TGTGCCAGCAGCCACCTTTACTACCGCAATGAGCAGTTCTTC
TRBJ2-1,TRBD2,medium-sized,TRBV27,CASSFELAGGPGNEQFF,TGTGCCAGCAGTTTCGAACTAGCGGGAGGGCCCGGGAATGAGCAGTTCTTC
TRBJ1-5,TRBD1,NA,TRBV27,CASSPKTGGAPLINQPQHF,TGTGCCAGCAGTCCAAAGACAGGGGGTGCCCCCTTAATCAATCAGCCCCAGCATTTT
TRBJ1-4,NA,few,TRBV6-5,CASSGGRIEKLFF,TGTGCCAGCAGCGGAGGACGGATTGAAAAACTGTTTTTT
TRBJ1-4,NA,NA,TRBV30,CAWSVGQARGKLFF,TGTGCCTGGAGTGTAGGGCAGGCAAGGGGAAAACTGTTTTTT
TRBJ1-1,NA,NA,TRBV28,CASSLTLTNTEAFF,TGTGCCAGCAGTTTAACACTCACGAACACTGAAGCTTTCTTT
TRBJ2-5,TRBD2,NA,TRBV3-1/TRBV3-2,CASSQDVTSGQETQYF,TGTGCCAGCAGCCAAGACGTGACTAGCGGGCAAGAGACCCAGTACTTC
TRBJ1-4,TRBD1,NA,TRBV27,CASRETGGGEKLFF,TGTGCCAGCAGAGAAACAGGGGGGGGAGAAAAACTGTTTTTT
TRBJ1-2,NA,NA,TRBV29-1,CSVGHNGYTF,TGCAGCGTTGGGCATAATGGCTACACCTTC
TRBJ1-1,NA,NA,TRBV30,CARGGTGEAFF,TGTGCCCGGGGAGGGACGGGTGAAGCTTTCTTT
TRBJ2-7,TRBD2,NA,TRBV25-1,CASSEVSGGPYEQYF,TGTGCCAGCAGTGAAGTGAGCGGGGGTCCCTACGAGCAGTACTTC
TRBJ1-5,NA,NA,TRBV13,CASSQIRGQPQHF,TGTGCCAGCAGTCAAATTAGGGGTCAGCCCCAGCATTTT
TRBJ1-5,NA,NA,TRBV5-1,CASSLDGLQPQHF,TGCGCCAGCAGCTTGGACGGTCTGCAGCCCCAGCATTTT
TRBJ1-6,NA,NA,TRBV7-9,CASSSGQSSYNSPLHF,TGTGCCAGCAGTTCAGGACAGAGCTCCTATAATTCACCCCTCCACTTT
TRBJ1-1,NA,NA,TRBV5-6,CASSLGQGGGAFF,TGTGCCAGCAGCCTGGGGCAGGGCGGCGGCGCTTTCTTT
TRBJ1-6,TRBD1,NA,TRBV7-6,CASSTRTGGNSPLHF,TGTGCCAGCAGCACTCGGACAGGGGGAAATTCACCCCTCCACTTT
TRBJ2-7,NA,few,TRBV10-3,CASGGGIYEQYF,TGTGCGTCTGGCGGAGGGATCTACGAGCAGTACTTC
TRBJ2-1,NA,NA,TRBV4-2,CASSQGGNGGYNEQFF,TGTGCCAGCAGCCAAGGCGGGAACGGGGGCTACAATGAGCAGTTCTTC
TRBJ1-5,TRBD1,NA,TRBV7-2,CASSIRTGRNQPQHF,TGTGCCAGCAGCATTCGGACAGGGCGTAATCAGCCCCAGCATTTT
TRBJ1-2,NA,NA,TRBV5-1,CASSRAVAGQTINYGYTF,TGCGCCAGCAGCCGAGCGGTTGCCGGACAAACTATTAACTATGGCTACACCTTC
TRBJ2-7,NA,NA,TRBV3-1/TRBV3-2,CASSQDTTSYEQYF,TGTGCCAGCAGCCAAGATACTACCTCCTACGAGCAGTACTTC
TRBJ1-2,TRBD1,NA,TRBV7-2,CASSLDRGGYTF,TGTGCCAGCAGCCTCGACAGGGGGGGCTACACCTTC
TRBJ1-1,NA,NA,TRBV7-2,CASSVRWQPGTEAFF,TGTGCCAGCAGCGTAAGGTGGCAGCCGGGAACTGAAGCTTTCTTT
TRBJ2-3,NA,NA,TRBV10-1,CASSEPGTTARTDTQYF,TGCGCCAGCAGTGAACCCGGGACCACCGCACGCACAGATACGCAGTATTTT
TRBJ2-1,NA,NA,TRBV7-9,CASIETSRYGGAKNEQFF,TGTGCCAGCATCGAGACTAGCAGATATGGGGGGGCGAAAAATGAGCAGTTCTTC
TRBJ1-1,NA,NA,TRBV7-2,CASMPGQGAGAGGTEAFF,TGTGCCAGCATGCCGGGCCAAGGAGCCGGCGCGGGGGGCACTGAAGCTTTCTTT
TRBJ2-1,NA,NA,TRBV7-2,CASSSLAGNNGEQFF,TGTGCCAGCAGCTCCCTGGCAGGGAATAATGGTGAGCAGTTCTTC
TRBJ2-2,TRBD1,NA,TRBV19,CAGGTGVNTGELFF,TGTGCCGGGGGGACAGGGGTGAACACCGGGGAGCTGTTTTTT
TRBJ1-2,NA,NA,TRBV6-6,CASSYSSGPGYGYTF,TGTGCCAGCAGTTACTCGTCAGGGCCTGGCTATGGCTACACCTTC
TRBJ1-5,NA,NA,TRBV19,CASSILLGEGNQPQHF,TGTGCCAGTAGTATACTCCTTGGGGAGGGAAATCAGCCCCAGCATTTT
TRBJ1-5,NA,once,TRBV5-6,CASSRGRSNQPQHF,TGTGCCAGCAGCCGGGGACGGTCCAATCAGCCCCAGCATTTT
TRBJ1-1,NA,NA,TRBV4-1,CASSQARGDDTEAFF,TGCGCCAGCAGCCAAGCCAGGGGAGACGACACTGAAGCTTTCTTT
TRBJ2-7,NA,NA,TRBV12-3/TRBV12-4,CASSLVTGYEQYF,TGTGCCAGCAGTTTAGTTACAGGCTACGAGCAGTACTTC
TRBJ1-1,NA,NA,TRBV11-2,CASSPAGARNTEAFF,TGTGCCAGCAGCCCCGCCGGGGCGCGGAACACTGAAGCTTTCTTT
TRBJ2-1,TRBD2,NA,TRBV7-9,CASSLVADSGRGSNEQFF,TGTGCCAGCAGCTTAGTGGCCGATAGCGGGAGAGGGTCCAATGAGCAGTTCTTC
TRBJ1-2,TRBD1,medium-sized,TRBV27,CASSFHRGHGYTF,TGTGCCAGCAGTTTCCACAGGGGGCATGGCTACACCTTC
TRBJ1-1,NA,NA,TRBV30,CAINSPGTEAFF,TGTGCTATTAATTCTCCGGGGACTGAAGCTTTCTTT
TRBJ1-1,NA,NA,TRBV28,CASTPGQTEAFF,TGTGCCAGCACCCCAGGGCAGACTGAAGCTTTCTTT
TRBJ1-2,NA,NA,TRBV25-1,CASSEGEQGYGYTF,TGTGCCAGCAGTGAGGGAGAACAGGGCTATGGCTACACCTTC
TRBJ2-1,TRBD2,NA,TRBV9,CASSVHPPSWREGLPYNEQFF,TGTGCCAGCAGCGTCCACCCCCCTAGTTGGCGGGAGGGCCTCCCCTACAATGAGCAGTTCTTC
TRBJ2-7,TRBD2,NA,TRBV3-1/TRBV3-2,CASRFAGTIGYEQYF,TGTGCCAGCAGATTCGCCGGGACTATCGGCTACGAGCAGTACTTC